A selection of T cell receptor beta chains follows, all from one sample in a study of radiation and T cells in renal cell carcinoma. Clones were read by immunoSEQ multiplex PCR, and TCRdb kept only the in-frame ones, dropping some. This sample has some 50,000 clones; around 83% occur once, and the top ten carry around 31%. The material was blood, obtained from a patient whose treatment included radiotherapy and nephrectomy. These receptors came from a woman aged 70-85 years with renal cell carcinoma. Each CDR3 is given with its conserved first and last residue. D genes are given only for firm matches. Rows give clone size only sometimes, using once, few, many, or a class for an expanded clone.

j_call clone_size d_call v_call cdr3_nt cdr3_aa
TRBJ2-1 once TRBD2 TRBV4-2 TGTGCCAGCAGCCAAGATAGTCTAGCGGGAGGGATTCAGTTCTTC CASSQDSLAGGIQFF
TRBJ2-7 . . TRBV5-1 TGCGCCAGCAGCTTGGAAGACGGTGCCTACGAGCAGTACTTC CASSLEDGAYEQYF
TRBJ2-2 . TRBD1 TRBV5-4 TGTGCCAGCAGCGACCCACAGGGGTCCCACACCGGGGAGCTGTTTTTT CASSDPQGSHTGELFF
TRBJ2-1 . . TRBV19 TGTGCCAGTAGTATAGAAGTGGGATTGGGATACAATGAGCAGTTCTTC CASSIEVGLGYNEQFF
TRBJ2-3 . . TRBV7-3 TGTGCCAGCAGCTTAACAGGGGCCGTGGCAGATACGCAGTATTTT CASSLTGAVADTQYF
TRBJ2-7 large . TRBV6-1 TGTGCCAGCAGTGATTTAGGGGGGACGGCCTCCTACGAGCAGTACTTC CASSDLGGTASYEQYF
TRBJ1-5 . TRBD1 TRBV4-2 TGTGCCAGCAGCCAAGGTTTAGGGGGCCCAGAGCAGCCCCAGCATTTT CASSQGLGGPEQPQHF
TRBJ1-6 . . TRBV6-1 TGTGCCAGCAGTGAAGCGGCAGGGCGGGGGATTATAAATTCACCCCTCCACTTT CASSEAAGRGIINSPLHF
TRBJ2-2 . TRBD2 TRBV30 TGTGCCTGGAGTGTACACCGCCGTTTCGCTAGCGGCCAAAACACCGGGGAGCTGTTTTTT CAWSVHRRFASGQNTGELFF
TRBJ1-1 . . TRBV11-2 TGTGCCAGCAGCTTAGACCCGTGGGACACTGAAGCTTTCTTT CASSLDPWDTEAFF
TRBJ1-3 few TRBD1 TRBV27 TGTGCCAGCAGTTTCCAGGGGGGCGGAAACACCATATATTTT CASSFQGGGNTIYF
TRBJ2-7 . . TRBV5-5 TGTGCCAGCAGCTTGGTGGGCCTCTCCTACGAGCAGTACTTC CASSLVGLSYEQYF
TRBJ2-3 . TRBD1 TRBV10-1 TGCGCCAGCAGTGTTACCGGGACAGGGACAGATACGCAGTATTTT CASSVTGTGTDTQYF
TRBJ2-7 . . TRBV2 TGTGCCAGCAGTGAGCGGGGTAAGGCCTACGAGCAGTACTTC CASSERGKAYEQYF
TRBJ2-1 . TRBD2 TRBV27 TGTGCCAGCAGTTTAGTATGGAGCGGGATGCAGTTCTTC CASSLVWSGMQFF
TRBJ2-7 . . TRBV7-9 TGTGCCAGCAGCTCACCATGGGACGGGACCTACGAGCAGTACTTC CASSSPWDGTYEQYF
TRBJ1-1 . . TRBV10-3 TGTGCCACAGCTCTCGGGGGAAACACTGAAGCTTTCTTT CATALGGNTEAFF
TRBJ1-1 . . TRBV28 TGTGCCAGCAGTCCCCTCATGGGGGGTTACACTGAAGCTTTCTTT CASSPLMGGYTEAFF
TRBJ1-1 . . TRBV14 TGTGCCAGCAGCCCGAGGGTAGAACTTGACACTGAAGCTTTCTTT CASSPRVELDTEAFF
TRBJ2-1 . . TRBV5-6 TGTGCCAGCAGCTTCCCGAGCTCCTACAATGAGCAGTTCTTC CASSFPSSYNEQFF
TRBJ2-3 few . TRBV5-5 TGTGCCAGCAGCTTGTCTCCTAGTGAGGGCACAGATACGCAGTATTTT CASSLSPSEGTDTQYF
TRBJ2-7 once . TRBV20-1 TGCAGTGCTCCTCCCCGAGAGCAGTACTTC CSAPPREQYF